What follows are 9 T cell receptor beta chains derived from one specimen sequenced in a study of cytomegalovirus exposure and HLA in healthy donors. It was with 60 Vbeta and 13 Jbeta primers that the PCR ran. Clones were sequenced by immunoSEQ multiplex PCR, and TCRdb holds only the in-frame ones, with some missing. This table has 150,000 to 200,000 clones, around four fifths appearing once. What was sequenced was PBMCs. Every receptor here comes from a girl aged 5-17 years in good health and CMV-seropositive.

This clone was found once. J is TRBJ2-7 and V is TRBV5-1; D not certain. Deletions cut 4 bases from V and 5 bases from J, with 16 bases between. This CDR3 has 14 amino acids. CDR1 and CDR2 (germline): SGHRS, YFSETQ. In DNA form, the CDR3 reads TGCGCCAGCAGCCCACATCCACAATTCGACGAGCAGTACTTC. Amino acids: CASSPHPQFDEQYF.

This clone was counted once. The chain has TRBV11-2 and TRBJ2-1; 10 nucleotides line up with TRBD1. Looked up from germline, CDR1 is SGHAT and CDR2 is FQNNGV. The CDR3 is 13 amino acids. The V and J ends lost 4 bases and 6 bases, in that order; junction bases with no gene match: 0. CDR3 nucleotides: TGTGCCAGCAGCTGGGACAGGGGCAATGAGCAGTTCTTC. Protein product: CASSWDRGNEQFF.

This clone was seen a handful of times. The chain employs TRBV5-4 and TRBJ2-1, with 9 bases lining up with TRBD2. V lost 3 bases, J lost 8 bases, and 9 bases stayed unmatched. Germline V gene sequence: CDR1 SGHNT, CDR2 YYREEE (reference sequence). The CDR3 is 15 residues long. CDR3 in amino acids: CASSYTTGGGDEQFF. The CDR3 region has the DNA TGTGCCAGCAGCTATACTACGGGCGGGGGGGATGAGCAGTTCTTC.

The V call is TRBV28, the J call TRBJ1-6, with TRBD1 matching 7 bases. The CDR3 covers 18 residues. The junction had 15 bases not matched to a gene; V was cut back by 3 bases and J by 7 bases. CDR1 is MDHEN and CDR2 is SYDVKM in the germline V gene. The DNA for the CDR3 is TGTGCCAGCAGTTTCCCCCTTGCTGGACAGGCCAAAAATTCACCCCTCCACTTT. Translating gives CASSFPLAGQAKNSPLHF. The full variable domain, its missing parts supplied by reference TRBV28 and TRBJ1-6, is DVKVTQSSRYLVKRTGEKVFLECVQDMDHENMFWYRQDPGLGLRLIYFSYDVKMKEKGDIPEGYSVSREKKERFSLILESASTNQTSMYLCASSFPLAGQAKNSPLHFGNGTRLTVT.

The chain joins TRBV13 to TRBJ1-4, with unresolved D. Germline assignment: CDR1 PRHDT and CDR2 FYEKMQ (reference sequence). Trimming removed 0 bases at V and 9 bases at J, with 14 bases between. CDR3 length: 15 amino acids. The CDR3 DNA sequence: TGTGCCAGCAGCTTAGGGGCAACCCAAAGTAAAAAACTGTTTTTT. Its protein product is CASSLGATQSKKLFF.

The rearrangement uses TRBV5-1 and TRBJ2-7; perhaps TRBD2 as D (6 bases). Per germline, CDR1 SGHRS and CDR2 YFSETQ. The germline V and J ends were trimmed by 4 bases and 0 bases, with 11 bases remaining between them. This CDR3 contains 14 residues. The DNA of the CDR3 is TGCGCCAGCAGCCCGGACGGGAGCTCCTACGAGCAGTACTTC. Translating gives CASSPDGSSYEQYF.

Here the CDR3 DNA reads TGTGCCAGCAGTTCACAGGGAATCACTGAAGCTTTCTTT. Translating gives CASSSQGITEAFF. The chain joins TRBV6-5 to TRBJ1-1; perhaps TRBD1 as D (6 bases). Trimming left V 4 bases short and J 4 bases short, with 10 bases between. Germline-derived CDR1 and CDR2 are MNHEY and SVGAGI. This CDR3 contains 13 residues.

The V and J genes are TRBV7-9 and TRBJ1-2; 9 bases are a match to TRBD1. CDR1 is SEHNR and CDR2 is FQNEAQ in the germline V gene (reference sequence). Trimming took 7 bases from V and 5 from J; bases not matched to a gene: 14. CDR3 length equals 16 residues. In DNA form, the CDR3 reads TGTGCCAGCATCCACACCGGACAGGGGAAAGTTTATGGCTACACCTTC. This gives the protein CASIHTGQGKVYGYTF.

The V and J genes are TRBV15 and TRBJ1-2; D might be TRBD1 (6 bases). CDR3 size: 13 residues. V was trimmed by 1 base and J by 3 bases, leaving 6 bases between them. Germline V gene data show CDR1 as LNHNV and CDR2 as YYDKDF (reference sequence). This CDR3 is CATSRAGDYGYTF. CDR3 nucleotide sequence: TGTGCCACCAGCAGAGCAGGGGACTATGGCTACACCTTC.